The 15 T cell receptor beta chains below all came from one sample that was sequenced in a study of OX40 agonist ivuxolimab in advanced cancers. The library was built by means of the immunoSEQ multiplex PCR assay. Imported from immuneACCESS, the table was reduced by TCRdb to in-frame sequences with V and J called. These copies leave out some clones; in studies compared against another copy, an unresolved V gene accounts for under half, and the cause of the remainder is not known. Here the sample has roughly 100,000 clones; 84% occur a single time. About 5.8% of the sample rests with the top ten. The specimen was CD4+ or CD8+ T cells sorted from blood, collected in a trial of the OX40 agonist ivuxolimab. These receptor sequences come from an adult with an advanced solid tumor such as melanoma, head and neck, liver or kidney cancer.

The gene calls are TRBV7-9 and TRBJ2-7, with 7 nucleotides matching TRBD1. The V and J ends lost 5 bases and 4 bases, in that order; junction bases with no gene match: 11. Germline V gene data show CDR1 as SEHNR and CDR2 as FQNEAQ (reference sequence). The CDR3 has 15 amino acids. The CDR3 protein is CASSDSAQGKYEQYF. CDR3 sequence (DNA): TGTGCCAGCAGCGACTCGGCACAGGGGAAATACGAGCAGTACTTC.

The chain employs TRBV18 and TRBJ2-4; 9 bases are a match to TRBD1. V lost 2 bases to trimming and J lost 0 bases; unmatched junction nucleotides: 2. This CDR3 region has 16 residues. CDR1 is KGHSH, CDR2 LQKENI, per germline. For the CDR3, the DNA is TGTGCCAGCTCACCAGGGACAGGGCGAGCCAAAAACATTCAGTACTTC. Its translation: CASSPGTGRAKNIQYF.

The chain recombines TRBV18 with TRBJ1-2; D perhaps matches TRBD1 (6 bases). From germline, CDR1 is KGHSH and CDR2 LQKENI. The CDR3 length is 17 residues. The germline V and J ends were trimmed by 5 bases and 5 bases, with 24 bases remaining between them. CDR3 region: CASSSQPGPGAEYGYTF. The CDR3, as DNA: TGTGCCAGCTCAAGCCAACCGGGACCGGGGGCGGAGTATGGCTACACCTTC.

The DNA of the CDR3 is TGCGCCAGCAGCTCACCGGGACAGAACCCAGATACGCAGTATTTT. Its translation: CASSSPGQNPDTQYF. The chain recombines TRBV5-1 with TRBJ2-3; 7 positions match TRBD1. Germline CDR1 is SGHRS and CDR2 is YFSETQ. Unmatched junction bases numbered 8, after V lost 3 bases and J lost 4 bases. The CDR3 has 15 residues.

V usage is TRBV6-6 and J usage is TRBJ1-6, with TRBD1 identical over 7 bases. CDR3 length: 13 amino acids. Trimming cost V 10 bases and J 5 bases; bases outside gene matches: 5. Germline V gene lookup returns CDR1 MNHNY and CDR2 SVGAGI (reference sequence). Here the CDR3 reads CATRDRDNSPLHF. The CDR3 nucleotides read TGTGCCACCCGGGACAGAGATAATTCACCCCTCCACTTT.

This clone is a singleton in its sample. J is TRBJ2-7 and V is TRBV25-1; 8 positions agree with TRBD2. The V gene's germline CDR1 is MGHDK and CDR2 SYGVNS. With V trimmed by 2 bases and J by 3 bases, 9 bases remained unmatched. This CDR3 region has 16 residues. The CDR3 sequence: CASSELQRGPHYEQYF. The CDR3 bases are TGTGCCAGCAGTGAACTACAGCGGGGGCCGCACTACGAGCAGTACTTC.

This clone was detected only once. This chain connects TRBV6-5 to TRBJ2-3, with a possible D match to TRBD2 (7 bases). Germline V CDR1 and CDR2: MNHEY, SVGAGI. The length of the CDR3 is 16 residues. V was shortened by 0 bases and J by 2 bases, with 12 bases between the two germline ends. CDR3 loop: CASSYSGGAFTDTQYF. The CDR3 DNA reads TGTGCCAGCAGTTACTCGGGGGGGGCTTTCACAGATACGCAGTATTTT.

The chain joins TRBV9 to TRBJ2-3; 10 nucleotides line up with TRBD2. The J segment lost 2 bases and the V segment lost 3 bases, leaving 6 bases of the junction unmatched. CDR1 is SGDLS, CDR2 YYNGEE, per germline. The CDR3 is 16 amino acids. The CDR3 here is CASSATSGVLTDTQYF. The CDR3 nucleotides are TGTGCCAGCAGCGCAACTAGCGGGGTTCTCACAGATACGCAGTATTTT.

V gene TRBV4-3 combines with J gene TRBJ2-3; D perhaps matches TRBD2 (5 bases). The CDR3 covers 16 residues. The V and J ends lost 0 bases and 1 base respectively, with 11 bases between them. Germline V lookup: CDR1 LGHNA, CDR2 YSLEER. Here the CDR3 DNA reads TGCGCCAGCAGCCAAGAATTGTCTAGCCGCACAGATACGCAGTATTTT. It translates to CASSQELSSRTDTQYF.

CDR3: CASSVLGRDGGYTF. In DNA, the CDR3 is TGTGCCAGCAGCGTGCTGGGACGGGATGGAGGCTACACCTTC. The chain joins TRBV11-2 to TRBJ1-2, with D perhaps TRBD1 (5 bases). The CDR3 has 14 amino acids. Germline values: CDR1 SGHAT, CDR2 FQNNGV. V lost 5 bases and J lost 8, with 18 bases in between.

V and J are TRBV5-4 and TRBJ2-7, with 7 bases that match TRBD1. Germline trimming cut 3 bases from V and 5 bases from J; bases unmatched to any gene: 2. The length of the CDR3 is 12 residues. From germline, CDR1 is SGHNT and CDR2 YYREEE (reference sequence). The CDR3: CASSSDRDEQYF. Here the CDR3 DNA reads TGTGCCAGCAGCTCCGACAGGGACGAGCAGTACTTC.

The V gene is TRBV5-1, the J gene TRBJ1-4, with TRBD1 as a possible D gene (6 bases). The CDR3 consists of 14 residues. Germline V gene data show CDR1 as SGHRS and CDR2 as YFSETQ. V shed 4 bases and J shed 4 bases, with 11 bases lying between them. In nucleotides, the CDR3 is TGCGCCAGCAGCCCTGACAGGAATAATGAAAAACTGTTTTTT. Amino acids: CASSPDRNNEKLFF.

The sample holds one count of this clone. The CDR3 is CSHTNNYGYTF. In DNA, the CDR3 is TGCAGCCACACCAATAACTATGGCTACACCTTC. The chain employs TRBV29-1 and TRBJ1-2; D gene ambiguous. V lost 8 bases and J 1 base, leaving 8 bases between the germline ends. The CDR3 covers 11 residues. Germline loops: CDR1 SQVTM, CDR2 ANQGSEA. The entire variable domain, with the rest obtained from reference TRBV29-1 and TRBJ1-2, is as follows: SAVISQKPSRDICQRGTSLTIQCQVDSQVTMMFWYRQQPGQSLTLIATANQGSEATYESGFVIDKFPISRPNLTFSTLTVSNMSPEDSSIYLCSHTNNYGYTFGSGTRLTVV.

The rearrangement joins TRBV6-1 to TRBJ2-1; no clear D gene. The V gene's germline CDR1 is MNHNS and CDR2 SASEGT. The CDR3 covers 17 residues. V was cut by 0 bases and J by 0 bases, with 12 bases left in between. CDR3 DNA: TGTGCCAGCAGTGAAGCCCGCCGGACCTTCTCCTACAATGAGCAGTTCTTC. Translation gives CASSEARRTFSYNEQFF.

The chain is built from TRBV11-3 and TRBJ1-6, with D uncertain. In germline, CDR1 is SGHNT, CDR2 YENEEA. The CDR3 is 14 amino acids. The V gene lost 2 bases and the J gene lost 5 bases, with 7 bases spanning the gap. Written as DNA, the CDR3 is TGTGCCAGCAGCTTAAAACAGAATAATTCACCCCTCCACTTT. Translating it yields CASSLKQNNSPLHF.